This TCR beta chain was found in a study of T cell responses to AZD1222 COVID-19 vaccine (dated by TCRdb to the early 2020s). Broadly, across the study: TCR sequencing covered more than 230 trial participants: 207 given two doses of AZD1222 and 26 given two doses of MenACWY control vaccine. Trial participants were enrolled into age subgroups of 18-55, 56-69 and 70-plus years, which contained approximately 150, 30 and 60 TCR-sequenced participants, respectively.

Comment on this clone: Its antigen is unknown. One base away there is no much larger clone; base qualities are not given.

The CDR3 regions of human TCRbeta chains were analyzed by immunosequencing. As for how the authors treated the data: Repertoire TCRs were matched against a reference library of SARS-CoV-2-specific TCRs generated with the MIRA antigen-specificity platform. Breadth meant the fraction of unique TCRs that were SARS-CoV-2-associated, whereas depth meant the fraction of total T cells that were SARS-CoV-2-associated. Each spike-specific TCR was assigned to its reactive spike region and to a CD4 or CD8 class using the MIRA data. Log10-transformed breadth and depth values were compared by one-way ANOVA with Sidak's multiple comparisons tests. Not all clones reach the TCRdb copy of this immuneACCESS table, which keeps in-frame sequences only. Checked studies attribute under half of the gap to unresolved V genes and leave the rest unexplained. The V and J calls and clone size were taken over from that table, and D and trimming were inferred from the DNA. The sample profile shows 250,000 to 300,000 clones; 94% of them were found once. The leading ten clones occupy approximately 0.52% of the sample.

The time point label corresponds to: about 28 days (+/-7) after the second vaccine dose. Because spike-specific TCR depth and breadth did not differ between the two schedules, AZD1222 recipients who got a second dose at roughly 4 weeks were pooled with those who got a second dose at roughly 12 weeks. The vaccinee samples were drawn from two UK trials, COV001 and COV002, one of which was a single-blind randomized controlled phase 2/3 trial testing AZD1222 (ChAdOx1 nCoV-19) in healthy adults. Trial participant PBMC samples were collected at day 0 and day 28 after the second dose for TCRbeta chain sequencing. Broader findings and caveats from the paper: Because no day 14 peak-response samples were available, the repertoires could be characterized only after the peak T cell response. Conclusions about previously exposed vaccinees were limited because only a handful of AZD1222 recipients were SARS-CoV-2 seropositive at baseline. Vaccine-associated CD4 TCRs spanned the whole spike protein, with dominant responses in regions 160-218 and 743-854. Reportedly, almost half of the unique spike-specific TCRs recognized epitopes lying outside the regions that are mutated in the B.1.351 and B.1.1.7 variants. Participants were mostly white British and included more females than males, and it was suggested by the authors that clonal diversity may have been underestimated. In the small 56-69-year group, the increase in depth fell short of significance, most likely because of low power. Spike-specific TCR breadth and depth rose significantly after two AZD1222 doses compared with day 0 and with MenACWY recipients.

The sequence came from an adult who received the AZD1222 COVID-19 vaccine. The sample was peripheral blood, taken 28 days after the second AZD1222 dose.

The nucleotide sequence reads as follows: TGTGCCATCAGTGAGTGGGGTGACACTGAAGCTTTCTTT. It encodes CAISEWGDTEAFF. The receptor chain draws on TRBV10-3 and TRBJ1-1, with no D gene named confidently. Relative to germline, V is 1 base shorter and J is 3 bases shorter, with 6 bases between their ends. The CDR3, cysteine through phenylalanine, is 13 amino acids long. Only the CDR3 DNA is retained, 39 bases long and in frame from the first base. According to the germline V gene, CDR1 reads ENHRY and CDR2 reads SYGVKD.